Listed below are T cell receptor beta chains from one sample, sequenced in a study of T cells after yellow fever vaccination. Using its own MiXCR run on the 5' RACE reads, TCRdb lists one record per CDR3 protein. The profile covers just under 600,000 distinct CDR3 sequences, with roughly 14% appearing a single time and more than 13% taken by the ten largest. The sample consisted of PBMCs, taken on the day of the yellow fever booster vaccination. These receptors came from a man under 40 who received the YFV17D yellow fever vaccine. Each CDR3 is given with its conserved first and last residue. Rows may omit the clone size; those that give it use once, few, many or a size class.

v_gene	j_gene	abundance	CDR3aa
TRBV2	TRBJ2-2	.	CASEMDSHANTGELFF
TRBV12-3/TRBV12-4	TRBJ2-2	few	CASTPGTGELFF
TRBV12-3/TRBV12-4	TRBJ2-1	few	CASSLSPAVSYNEQFF
TRBV27	TRBJ2-5	.	CASSLSINAETQYF
TRBV20-1	TRBJ2-5	.	CSATDYQETQYF
TRBV28	TRBJ2-1	.	CASSYRTPSSYNEQFF
TRBV20-1	TRBJ2-7	.	CSAVGTSGTVPYEQYF
TRBV4-3	TRBJ1-1	.	CASSQAGLGAFF
TRBV20-1	TRBJ2-1	many	CSATPLTSGIHHEQFF
TRBV9	TRBJ2-1	.	CASSVALAGGPGEQFF
TRBV7-2	TRBJ2-5	.	CASSPLGTSGETQYF
TRBV5-6	TRBJ2-1	few	CASSLELAGGPWNEQFF
TRBV7-9	TRBJ1-2	few	CASRRTGGSGVGYTF
TRBV5-5	TRBJ1-5	.	CASSLGTSYQPQHF
TRBV30	TRBJ2-7	.	CAWSVDRGYEQYF
TRBV9	TRBJ2-4	.	CASSSSSGTSGRAGIQYF
TRBV12-3/TRBV12-4	TRBJ2-1	.	CASSRIALRQFF
TRBV11-2	TRBJ2-4	.	CASRTVDGSRGNIQYF
TRBV11-2	TRBJ2-5	.	CASSLVGATGETQYF
TRBV6-5	TRBJ2-1	.	CASSYSGRANNEQFF
TRBV27	TRBJ2-2	.	CASSSGTFTGELFF
TRBV28	TRBJ1-2	few	CASSDRQSSRGYTF
TRBV29-1	TRBJ2-3	few	CSVGSGPTGGTDTQYF
TRBV12-3/TRBV12-4	TRBJ1-1	many	CASSLYTEAFF
TRBV5-5	TRBJ1-2	few	CASSLAQGTVYGYTF
TRBV6-5	TRBJ1-5	.	CASRDRGGQPQHF
TRBV27	TRBJ1-6	few	CASTIYQQGGSPLHF
TRBV7-8	TRBJ1-5	.	CASRIGTSNQPQHF
TRBV20-1	TRBJ1-4	few	CSASRTGFDEKLFF
TRBV7-3	TRBJ1-1	.	CASSLGVGGEAFF
TRBV29-1	TRBJ2-1	few	CSVAGTSGYHRSYNEQFF
TRBV9	TRBJ2-2	few	CASSVAGGRAGELFF
TRBV7-2	TRBJ2-5	.	CASSSSYRGRETQYF
TRBV5-1	TRBJ2-2	few	CASRDSNTGELFF
TRBV5-1	TRBJ1-2	few	CASSLDAGDGYTF
TRBV5-1	TRBJ2-2	.	CASSLEGLAGVSTGELFF
TRBV7-9	TRBJ1-4	many	CASSQQGTNEKLFF
TRBV9	TRBJ2-3	.	CASSAGVAADTQYF
TRBV19	TRBJ2-7	few	CASSIAGDLNEQYF
TRBV7-2	TRBJ2-5	many	CASSLKSAWDF
TRBV4-2	TRBJ2-2	few	CASSHPEVGTGELFF
TRBV5-1	TRBJ2-7	.	CASSLELTGIYEQYF
TRBV20-1	TRBJ2-4	many	CSARDPALAKNIQYF
TRBV30	TRBJ1-3	.	CAWSYRVLSSGNTIYF